This T cell receptor (beta chain) was found in a study of T cells in Graves' hyperthyroidism and ophthalmopathy. Study background: Specimen type is peripheral blood, collected at initial diagnosis prior to any treatment.

Germline-derived CDR1 and CDR2 are SEHNR and FQNEAQ (reference sequence). Trimming cost V 5 bases and J 8 bases, with 10 bases left between them. The CDR3 is made up of 12 amino acids. On this clonotype itself: The antigen remains undetermined.

Authors of the study amplified TCR beta CDR3 regions from RNA transcripts. With the HTBI primer set, the TCR CDR3 went through a first round of RT-PCR. TCRdb re-analysed the multiplex PCR reads in MiXCR, keeping a single row per CDR3 protein. The repertoire has approximately 690,000 distinct CDR3 sequences, around 20% of them found once; the top ten carry more than 30%. The study's findings and limits: With a median lead of around 5.9 months before onset, the model predicted ophthalmopathy.

Sample: blood. The receptor was isolated from a man younger than 45 with Graves' ophthalmopathy. The rearrangement uses TRBV7-9 and TRBJ2-1, with D hard to call. CDR3 amino acids: CASSPGRDEQFF. The DNA for the CDR3 is TGTGCCAGCAGCCCCGGACGAGATGAGCAGTTCTTC.